This TCR beta chain comes out of a study of cytomegalovirus exposure and HLA in healthy donors. Overall study context: The 110 or so validation repertoires were produced on the same platform as the 670 or so repertoires of the first cohort. This was reported in a later analysis.

Some clones are missing from TCRdb's copy, which holds only in-frame ones; the method was immunoSEQ multiplex PCR. This sample carries 60,000 to 80,000 clones, about 82% of them seen once, and the ten largest clones take less than 3%. Comments on this clone: Its antigen is not known.

Between the trimmed V and J ends, which lost 5 bases and 6 bases, there was a span of 8 bases. The CDR3 has 11 residues. Germline V gene lookup returns CDR1 LNHDA and CDR2 SQIVND (reference sequence). Study observations and caveats: According to reports, the classifier identified cytomegalovirus status with high specificity and sensitivity. Most TCR sequences were rare, but some public TCRs occurred in many donors. Investigators reported approximately 150 TCR beta chains as tied to cytomegalovirus.

The TCR sequence derives from a man between 25 and 39 years old in good health and CMV-seronegative. Sequencing used PBMCs. This chain uses TRBV19 with TRBJ2-7; possible D gene TRBD2, 5 bases. The CDR3 is CASSLRGEQYF. In nucleotides, the CDR3 is TGTGCCAGTAGTCTCCGGGGCGAGCAGTACTTC.